Listed here are 5 T cell receptor beta chains from one sample, sequenced in a study of T cell responses to AZD1222 COVID-19 vaccine. Here immunoSEQ multiplex PCR was the method, and the copy in TCRdb shows in-frame clones only, minus some. Here the sample spans fewer than 100,000 clones, approximately 84% being singletons. The material was peripheral blood, obtained 28 days after the second AZD1222 dose. The origin of the receptors is an adult who received the AZD1222 COVID-19 vaccine.

This clone was recorded many times. J is TRBJ2-3 and V is TRBV7-3; D gene uncertain. With 4 bases removed from V and 2 bases from J, the gap between germline ends came to 7 bases. This CDR3 has 13 amino acids. Germline loops: CDR1 SGHTA, CDR2 FQGTGA. In DNA form, the CDR3 reads TGTGCCAGCAGCTCCACCCCCACAGATACGCAGTATTTT. Amino acids: CASSSTPTDTQYF.

The genes are TRBV5-5 and TRBJ1-3; D remains ambiguous. The germline V gene encodes CDR1 SGHKS and CDR2 YYEKEE (reference sequence). V was pared by 0 bases and J by 12 bases, with 16 bases between. The CDR3 consists of 14 residues. This CDR3 reads CASSLGIAPLDIYF. DNA for the CDR3: TGTGCCAGCAGCTTGGGCATCGCCCCCCTCGACATATATTTT.

This chain links TRBV9 with TRBJ1-6; 9 bases match TRBD1. The CDR3 totals 15 residues. Germline lookup yields CDR1 SGDLS and CDR2 YYNGEE. The V gene end was trimmed by 4 bases and the J gene end by 5 bases; junction bases not matched to a gene: 4. In DNA, the CDR3 is TGTGCCAGCAGCTTTAGGACAGGGGATAATTCACCCCTCCACTTT. Protein: CASSFRTGDNSPLHF.

The chain is built from TRBV18 and TRBJ2-1; TRBD2 aligns across 10 bases. The CDR3 is 16 amino acids. J lost 9 bases, V lost 5 bases, and 13 bases had no gene match. The V gene's germline CDR1 is KGHSH and CDR2 LQKENI. The DNA for the CDR3 is TGTGCCAGCTCAACTCTAGCGGGAGCAGTTGACAGTGAGCAGTTCTTC. It is translated as CASSTLAGAVDSEQFF.

The chain is built from TRBV3-1 (or the pseudogene TRBV3-2) and TRBJ2-7; D uncertain. The CDR3 has 15 amino acids. Looked up from germline, CDR1 is LGHDT and CDR2 is YNNKEL (reference sequence). The V and J ends lost 7 bases and 2 bases respectively, with 18 bases between them. The CDR3 sequence is CASKGKRNPPYEQYF. Here the CDR3 DNA reads TGTGCCAGCAAAGGGAAACGAAACCCACCCTACGAGCAGTACTTC.